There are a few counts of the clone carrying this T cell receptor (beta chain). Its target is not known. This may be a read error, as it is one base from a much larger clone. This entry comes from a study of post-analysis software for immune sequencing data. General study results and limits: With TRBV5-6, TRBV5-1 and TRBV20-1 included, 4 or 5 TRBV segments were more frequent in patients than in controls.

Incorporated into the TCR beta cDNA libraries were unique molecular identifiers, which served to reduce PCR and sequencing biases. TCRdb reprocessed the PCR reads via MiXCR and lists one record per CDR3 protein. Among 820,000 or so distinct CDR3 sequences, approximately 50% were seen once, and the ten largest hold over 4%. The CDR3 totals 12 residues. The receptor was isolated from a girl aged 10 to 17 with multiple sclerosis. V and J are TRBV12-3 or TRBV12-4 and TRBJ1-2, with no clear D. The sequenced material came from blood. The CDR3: CAGSFSGGGYTF. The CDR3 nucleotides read TGTGCCGGCAGTTTCTCAGGCGGGGGCTACACCTTC.